The source of this T cell receptor (beta chain) is a study of OX40 agonist ivuxolimab in advanced cancers. Study details: Melanoma, hepatocellular carcinoma, head and neck or renal cell cancer occurred in dose-escalation patients. Whole-study findings and limits: Average numbers of expanded clones were greater in CD8+ T cells than in CD4+. CD4+ and CD8+ T cells in blood underwent clonal expansion by week 6 at 0.1 to 3.0 mg/kg.

This clone was counted between two and nine times. Its cognate antigen is unknown. The method was immunoSEQ multiplex PCR; TCRdb's version includes in-frame clones alone and lacks a portion of them. The data contain about 94,000 clones, around 87% of them seen just once; the ten biggest clones take up around 0.28%. This CDR3 has 14 amino acids. The V end lost 5 bases, the J end lost 0 bases, and 10 bases lay between the germline ends. Germline loops: CDR1 MNHNY, CDR2 SVGAGI (reference sequence). Source: CD4+ or CD8+ T cells sorted from blood, taken in a trial of the OX40 agonist ivuxolimab. This sequence was found in an adult with an advanced solid tumor such as melanoma, head and neck, liver or kidney cancer. The rearrangement uses TRBV6-6 and TRBJ1-1; D uncertain. The CDR3 sequence: CASSQLTLNTEAFF. CDR3 coding DNA: TGTGCCAGCAGTCAACTTACCTTGAACACTGAAGCTTTCTTT.